This section outlines one T cell receptor beta chain sequence together with its context. The antigen remains undetermined. PCR used 60 Vbeta primers and 13 Jbeta primers. Sequencing used immunoSEQ multiplex PCR; TCRdb keeps in-frame clones, though not all of them. The data show 50,000 to 75,000 clones, 80% seen once. The sample comes from a study of cytomegalovirus exposure and HLA in healthy donors. This CDR3 has 15 residues. Per the germline V gene, CDR1 is ENHRY and CDR2 is SYGVKD. The ends were cut back, 10 bases at V and 0 bases at J, with 18 bases in the middle. Notes on the study in general: An analysis done earlier found most TCR beta V segments productive about 87% or about 30% of the time. A later analysis reportedly found fewer N-insertions in an Asian-associated ancestry cluster than the roughly 670-donor mean.

The chain is built from TRBV10-3 and TRBJ1-1; D may be TRBD1 (5 bases). The receptor was isolated from a woman aged 40-49 years in good health and CMV-seronegative. Material: PBMCs. The CDR3 DNA reads as TGTGCCACCCAAGCGTCAGGGCGGATGAACACTGAAGCTTTCTTT. This translates into CATQASGRMNTEAFF.